Presented here are 23 T cell receptor beta chains from one specimen sequenced in a study of shared clonotypes between healthy human individuals. Repertoires were generated with immunoSEQ multiplex PCR, while TCRdb's copy carries only in-frame clones and drops some. The profile shows 2 million to 2.5 million clones, roughly 90% of them singletons. The sequencing sample was made of naive CD4+ T cells from PBMCs. Subset indicated: CD45RA+ positively selected. These receptors were taken from a man younger than 35 in good health. Some clones in this sample may be carry-over from other donors' samples.

V gene TRBV30 combines with J gene TRBJ2-7; unclear D gene. V was clipped by 0 bases and J by 5 bases, with 8 bases between them. CDR1 GTSNPN and CDR2 SVGIG come from the germline V gene (reference sequence). This CDR3 comprises 12 residues. The DNA for the CDR3 is TGTGCCTGGAGTGTACTACACCACGAGCAGTACTTC. Protein sequence: CAWSVLHHEQYF.

For the CDR3, the DNA is TGTGCCAGCAGGAGGAGAGGGGGTTCCTACAATGAGCAGTTCTTC. As protein: CASRRRGGSYNEQFF. The rearrangement joins TRBV5-4 to TRBJ2-1; a weak D match, TRBD1 (6 bases). Germline assignment: CDR1 SGHNT and CDR2 YYREEE (reference sequence). The CDR3 covers 15 residues. Trimming took off 5 bases at V and 1 base at J, with 13 bases between the two ends.

The chain uses TRBV18 and TRBJ2-3, with D unclear. Germline-derived CDR1 and CDR2 are KGHSH and LQKENI. Deletions cut 3 bases from V and 2 bases from J, with 9 bases between. There are 14 residues in the CDR3. The CDR3 spells CASSPARHTDTQYF. Written as DNA, the CDR3 is TGTGCCAGCTCACCCGCGAGACACACAGATACGCAGTATTTT. The full variable domain, in which reference TRBV18 and TRBJ2-3 provide the parts outside the CDR3, is NAGVMQNPRHLVRRRGQEARLRCSPMKGHSHVYWYRQLPEEGLKFMVYLQKENIIDESGMPKERFSAEFPKEGPSILRIQQVVRGDSAAYFCASSPARHTDTQYFGPGTRLTVL.

This sequence joins TRBV7-9 and TRBJ2-3; D assignment may be TRBD1 or TRBD2 (5 bases each). Between the trimmed V and J ends, which lost 5 bases and 2 bases, there was a span of 17 bases. The CDR3 runs 16 residues. Germline CDR1 SEHNR, CDR2 FQNEAQ (reference sequence). The CDR3 loop reads CASSEQLVGVTDTQYF. In DNA form, the CDR3 reads TGTGCCAGCAGCGAACAGCTAGTGGGGGTCACAGATACGCAGTATTTT.

The V call is TRBV18, the J call TRBJ1-1, with a tentative D call TRBD1 (5 bases). Germline loops: CDR1 KGHSH, CDR2 LQKENI. The V and J ends lost 3 bases and 1 base respectively, with 9 bases between them. There are 14 residues in the CDR3. The CDR3 loop is CASSPWGRNTEAFF. The CDR3 nucleotides are TGTGCCAGCTCACCCTGGGGGAGGAACACTGAAGCTTTCTTT.

V gene TRBV10-3 combines with J gene TRBJ2-7, with no clear D. The CDR3 is 15 residues long. Germline values: CDR1 ENHRY, CDR2 SYGVKD. Trimming pared 0 bases from V and 4 bases from J, leaving 13 bases between. CDR3 protein: CAISESYHGVYEQYF. CDR3 in DNA: TGTGCCATCAGTGAGTCGTACCATGGGGTTTACGAGCAGTACTTC.

This chain joins TRBV7-8 and TRBJ2-7; the D gene is possibly TRBD1 (7 bases). This CDR3 is 15 amino acids long. The ends were cut back, 1 base at V and 4 bases at J, with 14 bases in the middle. The V gene's germline CDR1 is SGHVS and CDR2 FQNEAQ. The CDR3 reads CASSLEGRGDYEQYF. CDR3 DNA: TGTGCCAGCAGCTTAGAGGGCAGGGGGGATTACGAGCAGTACTTC.

The chain has TRBV28 and TRBJ2-5; 8 nucleotides match TRBD1. CDR3 length: 13 amino acids. Per the germline V gene, CDR1 is MDHEN and CDR2 is SYDVKM. The ends lost 6 bases at V and 7 bases at J; junction bases unmatched: 7. Written as DNA, the CDR3 is TGTGCCAGCAGGCAGACAGGGGCCGTGACCCAGTACTTC. It yields the protein CASRQTGAVTQYF.

This chain links TRBV27 with TRBJ1-2, with 11 positions matching TRBD1. V dropped 4 bases and J dropped 2; count of bases not matched to a gene: 3. This CDR3 has 15 residues. Looked up from germline, CDR1 is MNHEY and CDR2 is SMNVEV (reference sequence). The CDR3 spells CASSSRDRGNYGYTF. The CDR3 DNA sequence: TGTGCCAGCAGTTCCCGGGACAGGGGGAACTATGGCTACACCTTC.

The chain has TRBV5-8 and TRBJ2-5, with D perhaps given as TRBD1 or TRBD2 (5 bases each). With 1 base removed from V and 2 bases from J, the gap between germline ends came to 12 bases. Germline loops: CDR1 SGHTS, CDR2 YDEGEE. The length of the CDR3 is 15 residues. The CDR3 loop is CASSLPLWGQETQYF. The CDR3 region has the DNA TGTGCCAGCAGCTTGCCCCTTTGGGGGCAAGAGACCCAGTACTTC. Using reference TRBV5-8 and TRBJ2-5 for the parts outside the CDR3, the full variable domain is EAGVTQSPTHLIKTRGQQATLRCSPISGHTSVYWYQQALGLGLQFLLWYDEGEERNRGNFPPRFSGRQFPNYSSELNVNALELEDSALYLCASSLPLWGQETQYFGPGTRLLVL.

This clone was observed a handful of times. The rearrangement links TRBV18 to TRBJ2-2, with D unresolved. Germline CDR1 and CDR2: KGHSH and LQKENI. V was cut by 6 bases and J by 1 base, with 6 bases left in between. The CDR3 spans 13 residues. The chain's CDR3 is CASSIRNTGELFF. The CDR3 nucleotides are TGTGCCAGCTCGATAAGGAACACCGGGGAGCTGTTTTTT.

This clone was detected only a few times. This chain connects TRBV7-2 to TRBJ1-1, with D maybe TRBD1 (6 bases). Trimming left V 4 bases short and J 7 bases short, with 19 bases between. Germline V gene data show CDR1 as SGHTA and CDR2 as FQGNSA. This CDR3 contains 15 residues. CDR3 region: CASSSSLRGANEAFF. The DNA of the CDR3 is TGTGCCAGCAGCTCCTCCCTACGGGGGGCGAATGAAGCTTTCTTT.

This clone was observed a single time. V gene TRBV27 combines with J gene TRBJ2-1, with 12 bases that match TRBD2. V dropped 6 bases and J dropped 8; count of bases not matched to a gene: 2. This CDR3 spans 13 amino acids. Looked up from germline, CDR1 is MNHEY and CDR2 is SMNVEV (reference sequence). CDR3 in DNA: TGTGCCAGCAGAGGACTAGCGGGGTATGAGCAGTTCTTC. The encoded protein is CASRGLAGYEQFF.

This sequence joins TRBV11-2 and TRBJ1-1; D is perhaps TRBD1 (5 bases). The ends were cut back, 7 bases at V and 4 bases at J, with 13 bases in the middle. Germline V lookup: CDR1 SGHAT, CDR2 FQNNGV. CDR3 length equals 13 residues. The CDR3 protein is CASNRGGTTEAFF. In nucleotides, the CDR3 is TGTGCCAGCAATCGCGGGGGGACCACTGAAGCTTTCTTT.

The CDR3 DNA reads as TGCAGCGCTCTACGGGGGCTCGGGGAGACCCAGTACTTC. It is translated as CSALRGLGETQYF. This sequence joins TRBV29-1 and TRBJ2-5; perhaps D is TRBD1 or TRBD2 (6 bases each). The CDR3 is 13 amino acids. CDR1 and CDR2 (germline): SQVTM, ANQGSEA. Trimming stripped 7 bases from V and 5 bases from J, with 17 bases between.

This chain connects TRBV6-5 to TRBJ2-6; D is uncertain. Germline loops: CDR1 MNHEY, CDR2 SVGAGI. This CDR3 has 16 residues. Between the trimmed V and J ends, which lost 3 bases and 4 bases, there was a span of 13 bases. In DNA form, the CDR3 reads TGTGCCAGCAGTTATGGGTTCGCGCCGGGGGCCAACGTCCTGACTTTC. Translating it yields CASSYGFAPGANVLTF.

The count of this clone is one. The V gene is TRBV6-5, the J gene TRBJ1-4, with D possibly TRBD1 on 6 matching bases. CDR1 is MNHEY and CDR2 is SVGAGI in the germline V gene. Deletions cut 5 bases from V and 5 bases from J, with 15 bases between. The CDR3 runs to 15 residues. CDR3 loop: CASSGGDNRNEKLFF. Here the CDR3 DNA reads TGTGCCAGCAGTGGGGGGGACAATCGGAATGAAAAACTGTTTTTT.

The chain employs TRBV5-1 and TRBJ2-7, with a possible D match to TRBD1 (5 bases). The V and J ends lost 4 bases and 6 bases respectively, with 17 bases between them. This CDR3 region has 14 residues. Germline V CDR1 and CDR2: SGHRS, YFSETQ. This CDR3 is CASSPLVGASEQYF. The DNA for the CDR3 is TGCGCCAGCAGCCCCCTGGTTGGGGCCAGCGAGCAGTACTTC.

The rearrangement uses TRBV7-2 and TRBJ2-7, with 9 bases fitting TRBD1. This CDR3 is built from 16 residues. CDR1 is SGHTA, CDR2 FQGNSA, per germline. V was pared by 2 bases and J by 2 bases, with 7 bases of the junction left unmatched. CDR3 sequence: CASSLLGQGRTYEQYF. The DNA for the CDR3 is TGTGCCAGCAGCTTACTGGGACAGGGCCGAACCTACGAGCAGTACTTC.

The V gene is TRBV2, the J gene TRBJ2-3; a possible D gene is TRBD2 (6 bases). The CDR3 is 16 amino acids. V shed 3 bases and J shed 0 bases, with 13 bases lying between them. Germline CDR1 SNHLY, CDR2 FYNNEI. This CDR3 is CASSDSGAPSTDTQYF. Written as DNA, the CDR3 is TGTGCCAGCAGTGACTCGGGAGCACCTAGCACAGATACGCAGTATTTT.

This clone was counted a single time. The chain recombines TRBV5-5 with TRBJ2-2; 7 bases fit TRBD1. Per germline, CDR1 SGHKS and CDR2 YYEKEE (reference sequence). J gave up 6 bases and V 8 bases, and 7 bases lay outside the gene matches. The CDR3 loop spans 13 amino acids. CDR3 nucleotides: TGTGCCAGTTCGAACAGGGGTCCCGGGGAGCTGTTTTTT. Translation gives CASSNRGPGELFF.

The chain combines TRBV6-1 with TRBJ2-3; 12 nucleotides match TRBD2. The CDR3 extends over 14 amino acids. The trim removed 8 bases at V and 3 bases at J, leaving 3 bases unmatched. CDR1 is MNHNS, CDR2 SASEGT, per germline. The CDR3 nucleotides are TGTGCCAGCCTAGCGGGGGGGGCAACAGATACGCAGTATTTT. Amino acids: CASLAGGATDTQYF.

V gene TRBV5-1 combines with J gene TRBJ2-2; 10 nucleotides match TRBD2. Germline values: CDR1 SGHRS, CDR2 YFSETQ. There are 16 residues in the CDR3. Trimming took 4 bases from V and 7 from J; bases not matched to a gene: 10. The CDR3 region is CASSPGTSVRIGELFF. The CDR3 DNA is TGCGCCAGCAGCCCGGGGACTAGCGTGCGTATCGGGGAGCTGTTTTTT.